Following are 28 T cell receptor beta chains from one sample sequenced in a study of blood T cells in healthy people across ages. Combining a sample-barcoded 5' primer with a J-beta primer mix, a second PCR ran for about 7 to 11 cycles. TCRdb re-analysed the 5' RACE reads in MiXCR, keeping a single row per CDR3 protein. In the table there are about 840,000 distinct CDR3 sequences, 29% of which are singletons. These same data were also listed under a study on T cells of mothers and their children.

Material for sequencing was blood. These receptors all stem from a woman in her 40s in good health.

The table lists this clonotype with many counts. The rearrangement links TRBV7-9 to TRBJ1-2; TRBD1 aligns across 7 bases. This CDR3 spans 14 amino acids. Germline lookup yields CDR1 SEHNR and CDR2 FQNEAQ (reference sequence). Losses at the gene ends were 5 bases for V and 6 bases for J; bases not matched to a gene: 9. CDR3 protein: CASSPRQGQNGYTF. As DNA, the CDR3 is TGTGCCAGCAGCCCGCGACAGGGTCAGAATGGCTACACCTTC. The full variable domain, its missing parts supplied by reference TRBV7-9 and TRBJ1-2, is DTGVSQNPRHKITKRGQNVTFRCDPISEHNRLYWYRQTLGQGPEFLTYFQNEAQLEKSRLLSDRFSAERPKGSFSTLEIQRTEQGDSAMYLCASSPRQGQNGYTFGSGTRLTVV.

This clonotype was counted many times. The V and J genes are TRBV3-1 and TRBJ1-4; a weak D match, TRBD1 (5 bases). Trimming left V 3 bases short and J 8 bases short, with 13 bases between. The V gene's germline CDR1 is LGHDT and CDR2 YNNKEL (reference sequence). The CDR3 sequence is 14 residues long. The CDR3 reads CASSHLGGEEKLFF. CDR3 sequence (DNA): TGTGCCAGCAGCCACCTCGGGGGAGAAGAAAAACTGTTTTTT. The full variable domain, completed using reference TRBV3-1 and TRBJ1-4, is DTAVSQTPKYLVTQMGNDKSIKCEQNLGHDTMYWYKQDSKKFLKIMFSYNNKELIINETVPNRFSPKSPDKAHLNLHINSLELGDSAVYFCASSHLGGEEKLFFGSGTQLSVL.

The CDR3 spells CASAGILNYGYTF. The CDR3 DNA reads as TGTGCCAGCGCAGGAATACTAAACTATGGCTACACCTTC. This chain uses TRBV28 with TRBJ1-2; no firm D call. Germline CDR1 and CDR2: MDHEN and SYDVKM. CDR3 length: 13 residues. V dropped 8 bases and J dropped 2 bases, with 12 bases sitting between them.

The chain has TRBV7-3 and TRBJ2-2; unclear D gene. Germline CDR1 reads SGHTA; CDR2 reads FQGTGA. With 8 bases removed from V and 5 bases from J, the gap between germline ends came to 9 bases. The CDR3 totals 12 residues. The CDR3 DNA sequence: TGTGCCAGCTCATATAGGACCGGGGAGCTGTTTTTT. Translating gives CASSYRTGELFF.

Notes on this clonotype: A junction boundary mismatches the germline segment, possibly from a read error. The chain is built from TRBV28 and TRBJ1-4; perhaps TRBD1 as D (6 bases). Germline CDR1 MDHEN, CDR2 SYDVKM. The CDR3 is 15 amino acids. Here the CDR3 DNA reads TGTGCCAGCAGTTTATCCGGGACAACTAGTGAAAAACTGTTTTTT. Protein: CASSLSGTTSEKLFF.

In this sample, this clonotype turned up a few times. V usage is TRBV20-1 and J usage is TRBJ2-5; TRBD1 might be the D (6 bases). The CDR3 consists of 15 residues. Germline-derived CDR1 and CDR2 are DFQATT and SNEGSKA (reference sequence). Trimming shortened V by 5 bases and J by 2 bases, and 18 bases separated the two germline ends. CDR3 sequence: CSAGGLPPTQETQYF. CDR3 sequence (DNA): TGCAGTGCTGGGGGCCTGCCCCCCACACAAGAGACCCAGTACTTC.

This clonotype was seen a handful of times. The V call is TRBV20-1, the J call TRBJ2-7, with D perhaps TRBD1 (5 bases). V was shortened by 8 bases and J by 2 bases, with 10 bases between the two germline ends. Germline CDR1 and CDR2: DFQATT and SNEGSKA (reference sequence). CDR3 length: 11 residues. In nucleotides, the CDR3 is TGCAGTCTAGGGGCAGCCTACGAGCAGTACTTC. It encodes CSLGAAYEQYF.

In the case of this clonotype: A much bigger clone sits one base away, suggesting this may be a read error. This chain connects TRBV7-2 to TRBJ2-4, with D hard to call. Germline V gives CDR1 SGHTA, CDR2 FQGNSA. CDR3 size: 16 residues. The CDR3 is CAISPGPERAKNIQYF. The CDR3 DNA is TGTGCCATCAGCCCTGGGCCCGAAAGGGCCAAAAACATTCAGTACTTC.

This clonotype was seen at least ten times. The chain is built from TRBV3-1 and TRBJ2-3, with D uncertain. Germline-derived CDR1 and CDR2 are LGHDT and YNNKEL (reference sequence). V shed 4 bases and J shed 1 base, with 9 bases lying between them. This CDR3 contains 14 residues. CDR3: CASSLASGTDTQYF. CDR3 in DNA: TGTGCCAGCAGCCTCGCCAGCGGCACAGATACGCAGTATTTT.

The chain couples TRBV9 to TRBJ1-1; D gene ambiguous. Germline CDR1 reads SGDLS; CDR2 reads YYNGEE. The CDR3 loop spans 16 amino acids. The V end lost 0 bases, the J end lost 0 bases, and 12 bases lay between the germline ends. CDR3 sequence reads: CASSVVHGRLNTEAFF. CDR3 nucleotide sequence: TGTGCCAGCAGCGTAGTCCATGGCAGGTTGAACACTGAAGCTTTCTTT.

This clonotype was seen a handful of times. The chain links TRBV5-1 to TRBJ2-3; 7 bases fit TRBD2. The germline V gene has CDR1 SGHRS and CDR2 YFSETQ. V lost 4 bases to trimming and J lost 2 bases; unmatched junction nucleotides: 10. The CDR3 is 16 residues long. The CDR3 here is CASSPGAGGSTDTQYF. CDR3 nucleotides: TGCGCCAGCAGCCCCGGGGCCGGGGGGTCCACAGATACGCAGTATTTT.

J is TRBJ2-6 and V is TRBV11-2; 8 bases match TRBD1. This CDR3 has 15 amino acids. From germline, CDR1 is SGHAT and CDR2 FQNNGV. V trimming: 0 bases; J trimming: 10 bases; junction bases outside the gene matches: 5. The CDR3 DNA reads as TGTGCCAGCAGCTTAGAAATCGGACAGGGAAACGTCCTGACTTTC. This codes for CASSLEIGQGNVLTF.

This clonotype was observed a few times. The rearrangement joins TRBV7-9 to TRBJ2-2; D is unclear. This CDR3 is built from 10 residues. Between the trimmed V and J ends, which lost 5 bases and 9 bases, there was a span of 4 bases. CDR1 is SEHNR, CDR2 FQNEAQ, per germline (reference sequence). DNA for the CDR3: TGTGCCAGCAGCCCCCGGGAGCTGTTTTTT. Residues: CASSPRELFF.

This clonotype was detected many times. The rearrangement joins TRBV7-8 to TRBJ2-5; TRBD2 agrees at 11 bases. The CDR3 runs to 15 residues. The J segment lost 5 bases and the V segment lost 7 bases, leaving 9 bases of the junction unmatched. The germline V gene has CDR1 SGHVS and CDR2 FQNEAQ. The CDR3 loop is CASINGSGGVETQYF. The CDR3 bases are TGTGCCAGCATCAATGGTAGCGGGGGGGTCGAGACCCAGTACTTC.

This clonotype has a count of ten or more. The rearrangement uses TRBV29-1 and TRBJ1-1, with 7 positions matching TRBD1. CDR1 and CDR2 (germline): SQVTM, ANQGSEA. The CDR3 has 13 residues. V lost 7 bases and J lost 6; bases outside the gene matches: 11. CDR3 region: CSALGQVNSEAFF. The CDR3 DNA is TGCAGCGCCCTAGGACAGGTTAATTCTGAAGCTTTCTTT.

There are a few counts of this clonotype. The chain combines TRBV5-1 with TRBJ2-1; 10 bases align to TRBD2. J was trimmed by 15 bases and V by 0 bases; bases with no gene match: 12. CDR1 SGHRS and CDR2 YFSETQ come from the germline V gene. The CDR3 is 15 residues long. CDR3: CASSLGRASGGAWFF. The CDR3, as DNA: TGCGCCAGCAGCTTGGGGCGGGCCAGCGGGGGGGCCTGGTTCTTC.

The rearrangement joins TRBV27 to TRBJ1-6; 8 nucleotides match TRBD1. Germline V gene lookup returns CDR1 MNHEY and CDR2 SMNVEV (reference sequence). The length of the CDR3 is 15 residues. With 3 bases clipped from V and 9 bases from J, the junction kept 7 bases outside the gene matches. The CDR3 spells CASSLGQGAGSPLHF. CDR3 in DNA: TGTGCCAGCAGTTTGGGGCAGGGGGCAGGTTCACCCCTCCACTTT.

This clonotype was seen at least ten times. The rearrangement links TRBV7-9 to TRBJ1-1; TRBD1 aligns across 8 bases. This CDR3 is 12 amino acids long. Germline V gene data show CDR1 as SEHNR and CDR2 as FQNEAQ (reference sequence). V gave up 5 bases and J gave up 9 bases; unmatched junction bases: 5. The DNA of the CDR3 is TGTGCCAGCAGCACTCCAGGGGGCCAAGCTTTCTTT. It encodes CASSTPGGQAFF.

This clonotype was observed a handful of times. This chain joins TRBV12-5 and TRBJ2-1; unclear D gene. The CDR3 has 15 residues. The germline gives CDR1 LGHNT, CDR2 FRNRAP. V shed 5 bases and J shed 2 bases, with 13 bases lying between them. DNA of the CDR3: TGTGCTAGTGGTCTCCCCAATCGGCCCTACAATGAGCAGTTCTTC. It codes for CASGLPNRPYNEQFF.

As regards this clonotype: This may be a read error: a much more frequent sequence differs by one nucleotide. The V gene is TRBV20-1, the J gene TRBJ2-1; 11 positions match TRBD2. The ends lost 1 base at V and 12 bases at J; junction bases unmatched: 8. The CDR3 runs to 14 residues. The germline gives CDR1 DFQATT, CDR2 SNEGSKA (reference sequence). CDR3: CSARVLAGGRMQFF. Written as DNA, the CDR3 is TGCAGTGCTAGAGTTCTAGCGGGGGGCCGAATGCAGTTCTTC.

CDR3 in amino acids: CASSQDYGTHGYNEQFF. The CDR3 DNA is TGTGCCAGCAGCCAAGATTACGGGACTCATGGTTACAATGAGCAGTTCTTC. The J gene is TRBJ2-1, the V gene TRBV4-2, with TRBD2 as a possible D gene (6 bases). Germline loops: CDR1 LGHNA, CDR2 YNFKEQ. CDR3 length equals 17 residues. Trimming stripped 0 bases from V and 4 bases from J, with 16 bases between.

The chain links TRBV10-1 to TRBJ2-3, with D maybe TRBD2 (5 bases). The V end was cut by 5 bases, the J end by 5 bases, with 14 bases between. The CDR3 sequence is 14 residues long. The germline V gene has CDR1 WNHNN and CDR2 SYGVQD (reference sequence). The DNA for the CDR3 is TGCGCCAGCAGTCGAGGACTCGAGCAAGATACGCAGTATTTT. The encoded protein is CASSRGLEQDTQYF.

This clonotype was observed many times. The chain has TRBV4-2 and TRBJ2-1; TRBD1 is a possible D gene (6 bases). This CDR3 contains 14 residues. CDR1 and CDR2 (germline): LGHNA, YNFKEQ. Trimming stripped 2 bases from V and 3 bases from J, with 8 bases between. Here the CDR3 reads CASSQWGLYNEQFF. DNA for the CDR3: TGTGCCAGCAGCCAATGGGGGCTCTACAATGAGCAGTTCTTC.

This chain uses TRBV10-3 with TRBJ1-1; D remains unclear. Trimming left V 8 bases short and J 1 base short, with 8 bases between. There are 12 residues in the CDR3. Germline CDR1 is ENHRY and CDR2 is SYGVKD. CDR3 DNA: TGTGCCATCGGGAGGGAGAACACTGAAGCTTTCTTT. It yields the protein CAIGRENTEAFF.

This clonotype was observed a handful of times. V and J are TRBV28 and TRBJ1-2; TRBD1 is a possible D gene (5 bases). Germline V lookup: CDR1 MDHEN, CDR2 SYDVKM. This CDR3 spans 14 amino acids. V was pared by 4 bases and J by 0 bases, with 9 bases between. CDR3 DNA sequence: TGTGCCAGCAGTTGGACACAACCTAACTATGGCTACACCTTC. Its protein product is CASSWTQPNYGYTF.

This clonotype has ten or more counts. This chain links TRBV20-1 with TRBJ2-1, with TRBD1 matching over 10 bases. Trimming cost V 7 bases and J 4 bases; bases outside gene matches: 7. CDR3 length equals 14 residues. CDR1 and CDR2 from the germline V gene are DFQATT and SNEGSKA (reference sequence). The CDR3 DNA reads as TGCAGTGTCACGGGACAGGGGATATACAATGAGCAGTTCTTC. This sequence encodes CSVTGQGIYNEQFF.

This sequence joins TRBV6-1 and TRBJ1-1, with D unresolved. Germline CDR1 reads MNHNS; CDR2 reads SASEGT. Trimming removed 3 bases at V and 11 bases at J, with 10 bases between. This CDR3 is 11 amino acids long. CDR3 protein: CASSDWVWAFF. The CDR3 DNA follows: TGTGCCAGCAGTGACTGGGTCTGGGCTTTCTTT.

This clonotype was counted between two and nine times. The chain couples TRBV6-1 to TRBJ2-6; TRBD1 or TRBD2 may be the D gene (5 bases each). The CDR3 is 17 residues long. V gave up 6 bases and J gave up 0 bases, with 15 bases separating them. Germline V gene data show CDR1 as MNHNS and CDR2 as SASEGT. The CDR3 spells CASRPGAVSSGANVLTF. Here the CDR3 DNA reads TGTGCCAGCAGACCCGGGGCAGTTAGCTCTGGGGCCAACGTCCTGACTTTC.